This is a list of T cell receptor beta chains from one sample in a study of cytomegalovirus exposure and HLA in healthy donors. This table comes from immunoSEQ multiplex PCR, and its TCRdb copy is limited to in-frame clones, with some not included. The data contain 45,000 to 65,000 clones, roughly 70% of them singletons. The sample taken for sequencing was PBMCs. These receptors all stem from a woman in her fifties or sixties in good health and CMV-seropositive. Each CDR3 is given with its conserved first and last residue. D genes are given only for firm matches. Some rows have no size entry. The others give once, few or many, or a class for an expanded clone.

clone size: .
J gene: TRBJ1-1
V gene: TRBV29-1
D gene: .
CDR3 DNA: TGCAGCGTTTTTCAGGTGTCGCTTGGAGCTTTCTTT
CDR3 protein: CSVFQVSLGAFF

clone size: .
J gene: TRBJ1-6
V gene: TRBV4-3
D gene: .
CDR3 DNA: TGCGCCAGCAGCCAAGATCATTACAGCTCCTATAATTCACCCCTCCACTTT
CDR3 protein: CASSQDHYSSYNSPLHF

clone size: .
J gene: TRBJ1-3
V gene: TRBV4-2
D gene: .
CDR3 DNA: TGTGCCAGCAGCCAAGTGGAGGGGTCCGGAAACACCATATATTTT
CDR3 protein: CASSQVEGSGNTIYF

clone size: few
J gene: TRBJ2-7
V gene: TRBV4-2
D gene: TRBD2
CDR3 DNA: TGTGCCAGCAGCCAAGATTTAGCGGGAGTGCCGGAGCAGTACTTC
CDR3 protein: CASSQDLAGVPEQYF

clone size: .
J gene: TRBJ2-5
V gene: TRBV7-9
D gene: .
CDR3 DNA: TGTGCCAGCAGCTTACGAGGAAGAACGGGGTCAGAGACCCAGTACTTC
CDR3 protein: CASSLRGRTGSETQYF

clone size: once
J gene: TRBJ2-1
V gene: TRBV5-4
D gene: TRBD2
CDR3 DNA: TGTGCCAGCAGCCACACTAGCGGGGGCCCCTACAATGAGCAGTTCTTC
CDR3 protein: CASSHTSGGPYNEQFF

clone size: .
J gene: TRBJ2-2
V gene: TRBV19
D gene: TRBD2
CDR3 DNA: TGTGCCAGTAGTATAGTAGGCGGGAGTGCCGGGGAGCTGTTTTTT
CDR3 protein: CASSIVGGSAGELFF

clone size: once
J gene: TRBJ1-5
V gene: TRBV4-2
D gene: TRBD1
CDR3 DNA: TGTGCCAGCAGCCCGTCGACAGGGGACAATCAGCCCCAGCATTTT
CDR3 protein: CASSPSTGDNQPQHF

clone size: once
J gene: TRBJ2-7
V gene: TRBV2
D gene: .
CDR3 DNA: TGTGCCAGTCTAGTTAGCTCCTACGAGCAGTACTTC
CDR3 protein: CASLVSSYEQYF

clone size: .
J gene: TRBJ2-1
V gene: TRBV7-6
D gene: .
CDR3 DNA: TGTGCCAGCAGCTTCACTACCGCCATTGGGAATGAGCAGTTCTTC
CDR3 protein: CASSFTTAIGNEQFF

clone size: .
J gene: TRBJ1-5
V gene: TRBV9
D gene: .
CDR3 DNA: TGTGCCAGCAGCGTAGCGGGGGGCTTCAATCAGCCCCAGCATTTT
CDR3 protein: CASSVAGGFNQPQHF

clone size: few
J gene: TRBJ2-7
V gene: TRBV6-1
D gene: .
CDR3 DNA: TGTGCCACCGAGGCGGGGAACCTGCCGCCCTACGAGCAGTACTTC
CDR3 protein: CATEAGNLPPYEQYF

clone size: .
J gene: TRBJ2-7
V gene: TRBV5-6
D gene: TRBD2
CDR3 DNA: TGTGCCAGCAGCTTGGGCGGGGGGCCTTCGGACGAGCAGTACTTC
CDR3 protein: CASSLGGGPSDEQYF

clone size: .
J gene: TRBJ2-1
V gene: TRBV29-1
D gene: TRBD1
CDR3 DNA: TGCAGCGTTGAGGGGGACAGTTTTTCGTTTACCTACAATGAGCAGTTCTTC
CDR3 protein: CSVEGDSFSFTYNEQFF

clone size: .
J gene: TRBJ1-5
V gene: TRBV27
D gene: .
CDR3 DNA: TGTGCCAGCAGTTTATCTGCCAGGCAGCCCCAGCATTTT
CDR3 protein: CASSLSARQPQHF

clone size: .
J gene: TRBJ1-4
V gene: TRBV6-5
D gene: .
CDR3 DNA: TGTGCCAGCAGTGGGAGTAATGAAAAACTGTTTTTT
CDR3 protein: CASSGSNEKLFF

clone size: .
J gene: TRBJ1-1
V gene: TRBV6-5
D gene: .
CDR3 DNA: TGTGCCAGCAGATCGACAGAAAACACTGAAGCTTTCTTT
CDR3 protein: CASRSTENTEAFF

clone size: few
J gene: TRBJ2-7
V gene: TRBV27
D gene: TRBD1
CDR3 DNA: TGTGCCAGCAGTTCCTTACAGGGGGCCCGCTCCTACGAGCAGTACTTC
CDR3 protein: CASSSLQGARSYEQYF

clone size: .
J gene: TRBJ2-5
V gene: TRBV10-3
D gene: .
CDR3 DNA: TGTGCCATCAGTGAGAGAGGAGCACCACAAGAGACCCAGTACTTC
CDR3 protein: CAISERGAPQETQYF

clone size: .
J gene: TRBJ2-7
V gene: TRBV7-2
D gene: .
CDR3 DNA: TGTGCCAGCAGCTTAGGGCCGGTTAGGGACTCCTCCTACGAGCAGTACTTC
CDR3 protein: CASSLGPVRDSSYEQYF

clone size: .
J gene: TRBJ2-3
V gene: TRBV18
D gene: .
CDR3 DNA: TGTGCCAGCTCACCCCAGGGGTCCCCCACAGATACGCAGTATTTT
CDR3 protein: CASSPQGSPTDTQYF

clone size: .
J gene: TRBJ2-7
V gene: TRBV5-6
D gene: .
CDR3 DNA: TGTGCCAGCAGCTTGGCCAGGGAAGTTGGGTCGGGCGAGCAGTACTTC
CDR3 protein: CASSLAREVGSGEQYF

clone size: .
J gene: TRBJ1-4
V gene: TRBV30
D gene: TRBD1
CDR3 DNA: TGTGCCTGGAGTGTGGGACAGTCCGCTAATGAAAAACTGTTTTTT
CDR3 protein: CAWSVGQSANEKLFF

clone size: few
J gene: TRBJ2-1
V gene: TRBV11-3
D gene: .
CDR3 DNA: TGTGCCAGCAGCTTAGAGCGAGGGTTCGGTGAGCAGTTCTTC
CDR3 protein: CASSLERGFGEQFF

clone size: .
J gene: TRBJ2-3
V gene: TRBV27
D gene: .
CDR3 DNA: TGTGCCAGCAGTTTCTCCAGCACAGATACGCAGTATTTT
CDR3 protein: CASSFSSTDTQYF

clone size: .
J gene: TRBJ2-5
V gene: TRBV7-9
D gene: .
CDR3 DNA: TGTGCCAGCAGCCCGGGCGGGTCCGCAGAGACCCAGTACTTC
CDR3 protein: CASSPGGSAETQYF

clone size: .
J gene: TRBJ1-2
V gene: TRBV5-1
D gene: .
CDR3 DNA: TGCGCCAGCAGCTACTACCCGGGCATGGAGGCTTATGGCTACACCTTC
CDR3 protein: CASSYYPGMEAYGYTF

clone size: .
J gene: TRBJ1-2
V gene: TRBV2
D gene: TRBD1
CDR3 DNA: TGTGCCAGCAGGTCAGGGGGCGCAGGATATGGCTACACCTTC
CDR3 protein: CASRSGGAGYGYTF

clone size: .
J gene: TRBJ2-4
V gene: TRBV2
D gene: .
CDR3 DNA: TGTGCCAGCAGTGACAGGAAGAACATTCAGTACTTC
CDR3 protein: CASSDRKNIQYF

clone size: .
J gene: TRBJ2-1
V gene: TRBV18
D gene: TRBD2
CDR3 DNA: TGTGCCAGCTCACCCATAGCGGGATTTCAGTTCTTC
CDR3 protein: CASSPIAGFQFF

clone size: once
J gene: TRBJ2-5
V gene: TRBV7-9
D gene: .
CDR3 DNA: TGTGCCAGCGAAACGTGGCGGGGTGGAGAGACCCAGTACTTC
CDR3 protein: CASETWRGGETQYF

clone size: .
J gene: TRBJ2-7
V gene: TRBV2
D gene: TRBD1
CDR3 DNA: TGTGCCAGCAGTAGTCCCGGGACAGGGACCTACGAGCAGTACTTC
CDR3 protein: CASSSPGTGTYEQYF

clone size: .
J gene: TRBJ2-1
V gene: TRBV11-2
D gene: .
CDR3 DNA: TGTGCCAGCAGCTTATTGGGGGGTTACCTGCAGTTCTTC
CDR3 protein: CASSLLGGYLQFF

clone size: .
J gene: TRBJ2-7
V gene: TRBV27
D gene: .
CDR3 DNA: TGTGCCAGCAGTTCTCCCAGCGCTACCTACGAGCAGTACTTC
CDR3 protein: CASSSPSATYEQYF

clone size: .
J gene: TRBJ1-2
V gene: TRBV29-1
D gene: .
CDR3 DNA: TGCAGCGTTGGGTTGGGAGATGGCTACACCTTC
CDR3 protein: CSVGLGDGYTF

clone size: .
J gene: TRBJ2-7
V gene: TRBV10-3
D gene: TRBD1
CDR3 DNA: TGTGCCATCAGAGACAGGGGGTTGGGTGAGCAGTACTTC
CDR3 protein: CAIRDRGLGEQYF

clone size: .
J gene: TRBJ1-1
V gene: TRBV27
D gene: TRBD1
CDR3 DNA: TGTGCCAGCAGTCTTCGACAGGGTACGGCTGAAGCTTTCTTT
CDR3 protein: CASSLRQGTAEAFF

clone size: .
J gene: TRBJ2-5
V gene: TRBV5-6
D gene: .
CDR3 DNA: TGTGCCAGCACCCCGACTAGTTCGGAGACCCAGTACTTC
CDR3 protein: CASTPTSSETQYF

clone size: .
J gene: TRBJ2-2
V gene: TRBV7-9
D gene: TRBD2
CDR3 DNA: TGTGCCAGCAGCTTACCCAGCGGGAGGGCCGGGGAGCTGTTTTTT
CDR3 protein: CASSLPSGRAGELFF

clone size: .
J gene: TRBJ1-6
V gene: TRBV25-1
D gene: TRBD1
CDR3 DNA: TGTGCCAGCAGAGGGACAGGGCGGCATTCACCCCTCCACTTT
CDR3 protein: CASRGTGRHSPLHF

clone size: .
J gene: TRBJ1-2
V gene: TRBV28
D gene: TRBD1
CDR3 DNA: TGTGCCAGCAGCTTGGACAGGGGGCCGGATAACTATGGCTACACCTTC
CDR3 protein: CASSLDRGPDNYGYTF

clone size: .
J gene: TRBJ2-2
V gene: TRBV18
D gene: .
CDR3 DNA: TGTGCCAGCTCCCACAGGGAGGGGCCGAACACCGGGGAGCTGTTTTTT
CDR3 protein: CASSHREGPNTGELFF

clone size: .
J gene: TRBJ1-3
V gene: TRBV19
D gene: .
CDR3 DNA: TGTGCCAGTAGGAATCCAGGGGTTGGTTCTGGAAACACCATATATTTT
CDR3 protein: CASRNPGVGSGNTIYF

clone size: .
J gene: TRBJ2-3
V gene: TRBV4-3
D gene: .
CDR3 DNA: TGCGCCAGCAGCCAAGTCGACTCTAGCGGCACAGATACGCAGTATTTT
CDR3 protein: CASSQVDSSGTDTQYF

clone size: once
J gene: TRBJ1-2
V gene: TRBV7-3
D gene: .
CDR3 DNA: TGTGCCAGCAGCTACGGGAATAACTATGGCTACACCTTC
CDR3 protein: CASSYGNNYGYTF

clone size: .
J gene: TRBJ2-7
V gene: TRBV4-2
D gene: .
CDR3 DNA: TGTGCCAGCAGCCAAGCACGCGGCAGGGGTTACGAGCAGTACTTC
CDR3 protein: CASSQARGRGYEQYF

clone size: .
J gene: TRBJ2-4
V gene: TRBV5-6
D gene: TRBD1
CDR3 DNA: TGTGCCAGCAGCTTCTGGGGGACAGAAGCCAAAAACATTCAGTACTTC
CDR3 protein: CASSFWGTEAKNIQYF

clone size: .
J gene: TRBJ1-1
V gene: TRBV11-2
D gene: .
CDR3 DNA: TGTGCCAGCAGCTTAAGCCATCAGGTAACTGAAGCTTTCTTT
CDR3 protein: CASSLSHQVTEAFF